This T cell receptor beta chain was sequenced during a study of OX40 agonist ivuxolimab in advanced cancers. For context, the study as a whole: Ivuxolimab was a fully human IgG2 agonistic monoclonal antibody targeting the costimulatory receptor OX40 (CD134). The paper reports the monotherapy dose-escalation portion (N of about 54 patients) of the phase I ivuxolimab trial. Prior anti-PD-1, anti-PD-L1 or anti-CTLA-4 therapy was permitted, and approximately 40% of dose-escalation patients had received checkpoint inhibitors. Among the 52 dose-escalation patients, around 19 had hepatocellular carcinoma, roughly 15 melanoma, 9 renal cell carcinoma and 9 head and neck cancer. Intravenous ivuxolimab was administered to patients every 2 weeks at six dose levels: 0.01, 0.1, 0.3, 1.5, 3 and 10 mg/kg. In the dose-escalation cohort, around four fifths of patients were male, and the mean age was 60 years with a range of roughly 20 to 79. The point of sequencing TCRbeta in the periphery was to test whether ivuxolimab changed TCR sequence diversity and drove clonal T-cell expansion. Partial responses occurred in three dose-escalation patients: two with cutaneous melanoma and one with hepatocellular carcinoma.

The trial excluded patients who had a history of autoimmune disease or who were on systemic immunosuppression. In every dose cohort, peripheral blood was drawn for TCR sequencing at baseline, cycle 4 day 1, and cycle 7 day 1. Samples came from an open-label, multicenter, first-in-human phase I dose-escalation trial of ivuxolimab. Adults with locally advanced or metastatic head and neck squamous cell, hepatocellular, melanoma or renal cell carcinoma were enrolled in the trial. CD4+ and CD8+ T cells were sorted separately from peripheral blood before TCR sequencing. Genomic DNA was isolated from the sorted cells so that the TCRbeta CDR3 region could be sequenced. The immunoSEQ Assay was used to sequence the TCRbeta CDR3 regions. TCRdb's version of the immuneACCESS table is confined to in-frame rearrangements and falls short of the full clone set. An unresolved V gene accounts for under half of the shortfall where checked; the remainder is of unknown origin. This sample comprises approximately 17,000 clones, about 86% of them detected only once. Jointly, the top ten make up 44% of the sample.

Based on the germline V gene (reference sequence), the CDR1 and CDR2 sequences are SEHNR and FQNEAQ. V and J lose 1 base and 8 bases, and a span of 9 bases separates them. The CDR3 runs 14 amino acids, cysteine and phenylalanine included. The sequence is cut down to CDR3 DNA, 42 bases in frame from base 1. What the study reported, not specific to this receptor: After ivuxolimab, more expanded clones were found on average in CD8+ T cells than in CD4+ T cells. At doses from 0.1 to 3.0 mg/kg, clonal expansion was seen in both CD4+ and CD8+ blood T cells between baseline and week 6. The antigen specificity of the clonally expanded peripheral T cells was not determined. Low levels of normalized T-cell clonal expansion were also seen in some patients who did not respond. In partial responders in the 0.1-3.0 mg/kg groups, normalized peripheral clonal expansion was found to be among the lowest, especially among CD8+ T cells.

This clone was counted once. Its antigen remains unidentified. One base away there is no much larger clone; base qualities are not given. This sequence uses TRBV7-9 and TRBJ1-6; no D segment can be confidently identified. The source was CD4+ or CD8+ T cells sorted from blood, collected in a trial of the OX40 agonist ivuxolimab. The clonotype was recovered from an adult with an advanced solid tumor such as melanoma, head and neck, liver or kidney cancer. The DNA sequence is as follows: TGTGCCAGCAGCTTAGGAGAGACCGATTCACCCCTCCACTTT. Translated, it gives CASSLGETDSPLHF.